Presented here are 30 T cell receptor beta chains from one specimen sequenced in a study of blood T cells in healthy people across ages. The authors ran a second PCR of about 6 to 12 cycles using a sample-barcoded 5' primer and a J-beta primer mix. One entry per CDR3 protein, called by TCRdb with MiXCR from the 5' RACE reads. The sample lists 1,800,000 or so distinct CDR3 sequences, 39% occurring once. Sequencing used blood. The receptor set was obtained from a human donor in good health.

This clonotype appeared a few times. The J gene is TRBJ1-6, the V gene TRBV7-2; 9 bases are shared with TRBD1. Germline values: CDR1 SGHTA, CDR2 FQGNSA. The CDR3 is 15 residues long. With V trimmed by 4 bases and J by 4 bases, 2 bases remained unmatched. The CDR3 DNA reads as TGTGCCAGCAGCTCGGGACAGGGATATAATTCACCCCTCCACTTT. Amino acid sequence: CASSSGQGYNSPLHF.

This clonotype was detected only a few times. The chain joins TRBV7-2 to TRBJ2-7; maybe TRBD2 (5 bases). Germline assignment: CDR1 SGHTA and CDR2 FQGNSA. The CDR3 runs to 14 residues. Trimming stripped 0 bases from V and 5 bases from J, with 11 bases between. In DNA, the CDR3 is TGTGCCAGCAGCTTAGCCGGGGTAACTAACGAGCAGTACTTC. This encodes CASSLAGVTNEQYF.

The chain joins TRBV6-5 to TRBJ2-4; D remains unclear. The end of the DNA is better explained by TRBJ2-7, so the J call may be wrong. There are 11 residues in the CDR3. CDR1 is MNHEY, CDR2 SVGAGI, per germline. CDR3 nucleotide sequence: TGTGCCAGCAGTCGCCTCCGCGAGCAGTACTTC. Amino acid sequence: CASSRLREQYF.

The V gene is TRBV7-9, the J gene TRBJ2-3; 8 nucleotides match TRBD1. This CDR3 has 15 amino acids. Trimming cost V 2 bases and J 2 bases; bases outside gene matches: 3. Germline V gene lookup returns CDR1 SEHNR and CDR2 FQNEAQ (reference sequence). In nucleotides, the CDR3 is TGTGCCAGCAGCTTACACAGGGGGGACACAGATACGCAGTATTTT. Residues: CASSLHRGDTDTQYF. The full variable domain, completed using reference TRBV7-9 and TRBJ2-3, is DTGVSQNPRHKITKRGQNVTFRCDPISEHNRLYWYRQTLGQGPEFLTYFQNEAQLEKSRLLSDRFSAERPKGSFSTLEIQRTEQGDSAMYLCASSLHRGDTDTQYFGPGTRLTVL.

V usage is TRBV20-1 and J usage is TRBJ1-2; no reliable D call. The germline gives CDR1 DFQATT, CDR2 SNEGSKA (reference sequence). The CDR3 extends over 11 amino acids. V lost 4 bases and J lost 8, with 11 bases in between. CDR3 DNA sequence: TGCAGTGCTACCCCGATGGGGGGCTACACCTTC. Encoded protein: CSATPMGGYTF.

The table lists this clonotype with many counts. The rearrangement links TRBV7-2 to TRBJ2-7, with 7 bases that match TRBD1. V was pared by 6 bases and J by 3 bases, with 11 bases of the junction left unmatched. CDR3 length: 15 amino acids. CDR1 and CDR2 (germline): SGHTA, FQGNSA. The CDR3 DNA follows: TGTGCCAGCAGAGAACAGGGGATCGGTAGCTACGAGCAGTACTTC. Encoded protein: CASREQGIGSYEQYF. Using reference TRBV7-2 and TRBJ2-7 for the parts outside the CDR3, the full variable domain is GAGVSQSPSNKVTEKGKDVELRCDPISGHTALYWYRQSLGQGLEFLIYFQGNSAPDKSGLPSDRFSAERTGGSVSTLTIQRTQQEDSAVYLCASREQGIGSYEQYFGPGTRLTVT.

This chain connects TRBV7-9 to TRBJ1-4, with D tentatively TRBD1 (5 bases). Trimming pared 5 bases from V and 6 bases from J, leaving 10 bases between. Germline V gene lookup returns CDR1 SEHNR and CDR2 FQNEAQ (reference sequence). This CDR3 comprises 13 residues. This CDR3 is CASSGAGYEKLFF. CDR3 DNA: TGTGCCAGCAGCGGGGCAGGGTATGAAAAACTGTTTTTT.

Note on this clonotype: Compared with germline, one end of the junction differs, possibly owing to a read error. CDR3 in amino acids: CVSSLDPGEAYNEQFF. The CDR3 DNA follows: TGTGTCAGCAGCTTAGACCCAGGGGAGGCCTACAATGAGCAGTTCTTC. The chain uses TRBV11-1 and TRBJ2-1; D tentatively fits TRBD1 or TRBD2 (6 bases each). Germline V gives CDR1 SGHAT, CDR2 FQDESV (reference sequence). The CDR3 covers 16 residues. The complete variable domain, with remaining parts taken from reference TRBV11-1 and TRBJ2-1, reads EAEVAQSPRYKITEKSQAVAFWCDPISGHATLYWYRQILGQGPELLVQFQDESVVDDSQLPKDRFSAERLKGVDSTLKIQPAELGDSAMYLCVSSLDPGEAYNEQFFGPGTRLTVL.

This clonotype was seen a few times. The chain employs TRBV7-2 and TRBJ1-5; 11 bases are a match to TRBD1. The CDR3 totals 15 residues. J lost 4 bases, V lost 7 bases, and 6 bases had no gene match. The germline V gene encodes CDR1 SGHTA and CDR2 FQGNSA. In nucleotides, the CDR3 is TGTGCCAGCATCAAGGACAGGGGGCGAAATCAGCCCCAGCATTTT. Translated: CASIKDRGRNQPQHF.

This clonotype was counted a few times. The chain combines TRBV7-2 with TRBJ1-2, with 7 bases that match TRBD1. CDR1 and CDR2 (germline): SGHTA, FQGNSA. The CDR3 covers 16 residues. The J segment lost 7 bases and the V segment lost 5 bases, leaving 16 bases of the junction unmatched. Here the CDR3 DNA reads TGTGCCAGCAGCCCAGCCTCAGGGGGATCTCGGAGTGGCTACACCTTC. It encodes CASSPASGGSRSGYTF.

This clonotype has a handful of counts. This chain links TRBV29-1 with TRBJ1-5; D perhaps matches TRBD1 (5 bases). This CDR3 contains 14 residues. Trimming cost V 5 bases and J 3 bases, with 14 bases left between them. Germline CDR1 SQVTM, CDR2 ANQGSEA. CDR3 amino acids: CSVLGDGDNQPQHF. The CDR3 nucleotides are TGCAGCGTTCTGGGGGACGGGGACAATCAGCCCCAGCATTTT.

The CDR3 here is CASSLTTDDTEAFF. The CDR3 coding sequence is TGTGCCAGCAGTTTAACTACTGATGACACTGAAGCTTTCTTT. The chain employs TRBV28 and TRBJ1-1; D is ambiguous. There are 14 residues in the CDR3. Trimming left V 2 bases short and J 3 bases short, with 10 bases between. Germline V lookup: CDR1 MDHEN, CDR2 SYDVKM.

The J gene is TRBJ2-7, the V gene TRBV11-3; 9 bases fit TRBD1. The trim removed 4 bases at V and 3 bases at J, leaving 13 bases unmatched. The CDR3 loop spans 17 amino acids. Looked up from germline, CDR1 is SGHNT and CDR2 is YENEEA. In nucleotides, the CDR3 is TGTGCCAGCAGCTGGGGGGGACACAGGGGGCCGAACTACGAGCAGTACTTC. This sequence encodes CASSWGGHRGPNYEQYF.

The rearrangement links TRBV4-2 to TRBJ1-2; 8 bases match TRBD1. V shed 7 bases and J 8 bases; nucleotides not matched to a gene: 18. The germline CDR1 and CDR2 sequences are LGHNA and YNFKEQ. The CDR3 is made up of 16 amino acids. The CDR3 nucleotides are TGTGCCAGCACCCGGACAGGGATATATCAAAGTAGGGGCTACACCTTC. This translates into CASTRTGIYQSRGYTF.

Remarks on this clonotype: Germline is not matched at one junction end, which may reflect a read error. CDR3 loop: CAGSLVDYTDTQYF. The CDR3 DNA reads TGTGCCGGCAGCTTAGTTGACTACACAGATACGCAGTATTTT. This chain connects TRBV7-2 to TRBJ2-3, with D possibly matching TRBD2 (5 bases). This CDR3 is 14 amino acids long. Germline CDR1 is SGHTA and CDR2 is FQGNSA. Looking up the rest from reference TRBV7-2 and TRBJ2-3 gives the full variable domain: GAGVSQSPSNKVTEKGKDVELRCDPISGHTALYWYRQSLGQGLEFLIYFQGNSAPDKSGLPSDRFSAERTGGSVSTLTIQRTQQEDSAVYLCAGSLVDYTDTQYFGPGTRLTVL.

The genes are TRBV3-1 and TRBJ2-7; no firm D call. The CDR3 is made up of 14 amino acids. Germline V gene lookup returns CDR1 LGHDT and CDR2 YNNKEL (reference sequence). V dropped 8 bases and J dropped 1 base, with 15 bases sitting between them. The CDR3, as DNA: TGTGCCAGCTCACCGGTCAGGCTTTCCTACGAGCAGTACTTC. This encodes CASSPVRLSYEQYF.

The chain is built from TRBV7-2 and TRBJ2-3; D may correspond to TRBD1 or TRBD2 (6 bases each). The V gene's germline CDR1 is SGHTA and CDR2 FQGNSA. The V end lost 5 bases, the J end lost 2 bases, and 17 bases lay between the germline ends. The CDR3 is made up of 16 amino acids. CDR3 region: CASSPRGLSDTDTQYF. The CDR3, as DNA: TGTGCCAGCAGCCCCAGGGGACTGTCGGACACAGATACGCAGTATTTT.

This clonotype was detected a few times. The V gene is TRBV6-1, the J gene TRBJ2-1; a weak D match, TRBD1 (6 bases). The ends were cut back, 10 bases at V and 9 bases at J, with 22 bases in the middle. The V gene's germline CDR1 is MNHNS and CDR2 SASEGT. The CDR3 has 14 residues. The CDR3 DNA is TGTGCCATCAAGGGACACCCCGACTCGCTTGAGCAGTTCTTC. Translating gives CAIKGHPDSLEQFF.

This rearrangement joins TRBV7-9 to TRBJ2-3; D may be TRBD1 or TRBD2 (5 bases each). The CDR3 covers 15 residues. Germline CDR1 and CDR2: SEHNR and FQNEAQ (reference sequence). The V and J ends lost 5 bases and 2 bases respectively, with 14 bases between them. The CDR3 protein is CASSNRDRITDTQYF. CDR3 in DNA: TGTGCCAGCAGCAACCGGGACCGGATCACAGATACGCAGTATTTT.

A word on this clonotype: Mismatch with germline at one junction end may stem from a read error. CDR3 nucleotides: TGTACCAGCAGTGCTGGTGAGCAGTACTTC. As protein: CTSSAGEQYF. The genes are TRBV25-1 and TRBJ2-7; D call uncertain. Germline assignment: CDR1 MGHDK and CDR2 SYGVNS. This CDR3 region has 10 residues.

The chain joins TRBV29-1 to TRBJ1-2; D possibly corresponds to TRBD1 (5 bases). The V gene's germline CDR1 is SQVTM and CDR2 ANQGSEA. The V gene lost 1 base and the J gene lost 2 bases, with 14 bases spanning the gap. The CDR3 is made up of 15 amino acids. Here the CDR3 reads CSVEAQDGANYGYTF. CDR3 bases: TGCAGCGTTGAAGCTCAAGACGGGGCCAACTATGGCTACACCTTC.

This chain connects TRBV5-1 to TRBJ2-1; D gene unclear. The germline V gene encodes CDR1 SGHRS and CDR2 YFSETQ. The CDR3 has 13 amino acids. Trimming pared 1 base from V and 8 bases from J, leaving 10 bases between. CDR3: CASSLNGYHEQFF. CDR3 DNA: TGCGCCAGCAGCTTGAACGGGTACCATGAGCAGTTCTTC.

The chain is built from TRBV20-1 and TRBJ2-7, with D perhaps given as TRBD1 or TRBD2 (5 bases each). The V and J ends lost 6 bases and 0 bases respectively, with 12 bases between them. The CDR3 runs to 13 residues. Germline V CDR1 and CDR2: DFQATT, SNEGSKA (reference sequence). CDR3 sequence: CSALSGTSYEQYF. The CDR3 bases are TGCAGTGCCCTTTCGGGGACCTCCTACGAGCAGTACTTC.

This clonotype was seen a few times. The gene calls are TRBV4-1 and TRBJ1-2; D call uncertain. CDR1 is MGHRA and CDR2 is YSYEKL in the germline V gene. The CDR3 has 13 residues. The ends were cut back, 0 bases at V and 8 bases at J, with 10 bases in the middle. The CDR3 region is CASSQETLRGYTF. In DNA, the CDR3 is TGCGCCAGCAGCCAAGAGACACTTCGGGGCTACACCTTC.

About this clonotype itself: A much larger clone differs by one base, so this may be a read error. This chain connects TRBV28 to TRBJ2-7, with TRBD2 identical over 7 bases. Germline-derived CDR1 and CDR2 are MDHEN and SYDVKM. CDR3 length equals 14 residues. The CDR3 is CTSNRQSGGYEQYF. CDR3 nucleotide sequence: TGTACCAGTAACAGGCAGTCGGGGGGATACGAGCAGTACTTC.

The V gene is TRBV20-1, the J gene TRBJ2-1; TRBD1 might be the D (6 bases). This CDR3 comprises 17 residues. Germline V gene lookup returns CDR1 DFQATT and CDR2 SNEGSKA (reference sequence). Trimming pared 2 bases from V and 0 bases from J, leaving 17 bases between. The DNA of the CDR3 is TGCAGTGCTAGAAAATCGAGGGGGATCAGCTCCTACAATGAGCAGTTCTTC. It specifies CSARKSRGISSYNEQFF.

The rearrangement joins TRBV20-1 to TRBJ1-2; 9 bases map to TRBD1. The CDR3 contains 12 residues. Germline assignment: CDR1 DFQATT and CDR2 SNEGSKA (reference sequence). Trimming at V came to 6 bases and at J to 6 bases, leaving 5 bases not matched to a gene. The DNA of the CDR3 is TGCAGTGCCAGACAGGGGGTCGATGGCTACACCTTC. As protein: CSARQGVDGYTF.

This clonotype was seen only a few times. A read error may account for a junction end that differs from germline. CDR3 sequence (DNA): TGCAGTGCTATAAACAGAGGCACGGATACGCAGTATTTT. Amino acids: CSAINRGTDTQYF. This rearrangement joins TRBV20-1 to TRBJ2-3; unclear D gene. CDR3 length: 13 residues. The V gene's germline CDR1 is DFQATT and CDR2 SNEGSKA (reference sequence).

This clonotype was found a few times. The J gene is TRBJ1-1, the V gene TRBV28; D remains ambiguous. V was shortened by 5 bases and J by 8 bases, with 9 bases between the two germline ends. The CDR3 is 11 amino acids. Germline assignment: CDR1 MDHEN and CDR2 SYDVKM. The CDR3 loop reads CASSDEEEAFF. CDR3 sequence (DNA): TGTGCCAGCAGTGACGAGGAGGAAGCTTTCTTT. Supplemented by reference TRBV28 and TRBJ1-1, the full variable domain reads DVKVTQSSRYLVKRTGEKVFLECVQDMDHENMFWYRQDPGLGLRLIYFSYDVKMKEKGDIPEGYSVSREKKERFSLILESASTNQTSMYLCASSDEEEAFFGQGTRLTVV.

This clonotype was counted only a few times. The rearrangement uses TRBV12-3 or TRBV12-4 and TRBJ2-5; 7 nucleotides line up with TRBD2. After removal of 4 bases from V and 5 bases from J, the junction contained 16 bases not matched to a gene. The CDR3 runs 17 residues. CDR3 in DNA: TGTGCCAGCAGTTATGGCCCGGGGAGCGGGGCCACGGAGACCCAGTACTTC. Translation: CASSYGPGSGATETQYF.